This TCR beta chain was found in a study of blood T cell repertoires in COVID-19. Across the whole study: Samples representing acute and convalescent COVID-19 were sourced from the United States, Italy and Spain. PBMCs, B-cell-depleted T cells, or T cells provided the cDNA or gDNA that made up the material.

In the source study's methods: Reference gene primer amplification gave estimated nucleated cell counts. Sequencing was performed with immunoSEQ multiplex PCR; in TCRdb, only in-frame clones are kept and a portion is missing. V and J calls and clone size are copied from that table; D and trimming were computed from the DNA. The sample comprises some 87,000 clones, over 70% of which are singletons, and about 23% rests with the top ten. Germline CDR1 is SGHNT and CDR2 is YYREEE (reference sequence). V shed 0 bases and J 3 bases; nucleotides not matched to a gene: 5. The CDR3 extends over 17 amino acids.

Input material: peripheral blood. The clonotype comes from a man older than 75 with active or convalescent COVID-19. V gene TRBV5-4 combines with J gene TRBJ2-1; 11 bases align to TRBD2. The CDR3 DNA reads TGTGCCAGCAGCTTGGGACTAGCGGGAAACCGCTACAATGAGCAGTTCTTC. Residues: CASSLGLAGNRYNEQFF.